These 29 T cell receptor beta chains share one sample of origin, sequenced in a study of cytomegalovirus exposure and HLA in healthy donors. Assay used: immunoSEQ multiplex PCR; TCRdb lists only in-frame clones, some missing. The table has under 85,000 clones, 92% seen once; the top ten hold approximately 5%. Sequencing was carried out using PBMCs. The receptors derive from a man aged 18 to 29 in good health and CMV-seropositive.

The gene calls are TRBV9 and TRBJ2-3, with 12 bases lining up with TRBD2. Germline V gives CDR1 SGDLS, CDR2 YYNGEE. V trimming: 0 bases; J trimming: 2 bases; junction bases outside the gene matches: 7. The CDR3 is made up of 18 amino acids. Here the CDR3 DNA reads TGTGCCAGCAGCGTAGGACTAGCGGGAGTTATGGTCACAGATACGCAGTATTTT. It encodes CASSVGLAGVMVTDTQYF.

This chain links TRBV6-5 with TRBJ2-7, with a tentative D call TRBD1 (6 bases). Germline CDR1 reads MNHEY; CDR2 reads SVGAGI. The CDR3 consists of 15 residues. Trimming left V 3 bases short and J 2 bases short, with 14 bases between. CDR3 in amino acids: CASSYISGATYEQYF. The CDR3 DNA reads as TGTGCCAGCAGTTATATTTCAGGGGCGACCTACGAGCAGTACTTC.

The chain carries TRBV7-3 and TRBJ2-7, with 14 bases that match TRBD2. V dropped 5 bases and J dropped 5; count of bases not matched to a gene: 8. This CDR3 region has 16 residues. Germline V gives CDR1 SGHTA, CDR2 FQGTGA. The CDR3 DNA is TGTGCCAGCAGCCTCACGGGACTAGCGGGAGTTAACGAGCAGTACTTC. This gives the protein CASSLTGLAGVNEQYF.

This chain's CDR3 is CASSILTGMNTEAFF. CDR3 DNA: TGTGCCAGCAGCATACTAACGGGAATGAACACTGAAGCTTTCTTT. The V call is TRBV11-2, the J call TRBJ1-1, with unresolved D. The CDR3 loop spans 15 amino acids. Germline V gene lookup returns CDR1 SGHAT and CDR2 FQNNGV. With 5 bases removed from V and 0 bases from J, the gap between germline ends came to 13 bases.

This clone was counted a single time. The chain joins TRBV5-4 to TRBJ2-3, with D perhaps matching TRBD2 (6 bases). The CDR3 loop spans 14 amino acids. Per the germline V gene, CDR1 is SGHNT and CDR2 is YYREEE (reference sequence). V lost 0 bases and J 4 bases, leaving 9 bases between the germline ends. CDR3 sequence reads: CASSLEAGADTQYF. In DNA form, the CDR3 reads TGTGCCAGCAGCTTGGAAGCGGGTGCAGATACGCAGTATTTT.

V usage is TRBV5-5 and J usage is TRBJ1-4; 7 bases agree with TRBD1. The germline V gene has CDR1 SGHKS and CDR2 YYEKEE (reference sequence). The V and J ends lost 2 bases and 0 bases, in that order; junction bases with no gene match: 4. The CDR3 consists of 16 residues. CDR3 sequence reads: CASSFFTGATNEKLFF. CDR3 in DNA: TGTGCCAGCAGCTTCTTCACAGGGGCAACTAATGAAAAACTGTTTTTT.

CDR3 coding DNA: TGTGCCAGCAGCCCTTGGGCACAACGTAGCTACGAGCAGTACTTC. Translating it yields CASSPWAQRSYEQYF. V is TRBV11-1 and J is TRBJ2-7, with D uncertain. This CDR3 is 15 amino acids long. The germline V gene encodes CDR1 SGHAT and CDR2 FQDESV (reference sequence). The V end was cut by 5 bases, the J end by 3 bases, with 17 bases between.

The chain couples TRBV27 to TRBJ2-7, with TRBD2 matching over 9 bases. Germline V gene data show CDR1 as MNHEY and CDR2 as SMNVEV (reference sequence). The CDR3 has 14 amino acids. Trimming removed 6 bases from V and 3 bases from J; junction bases left unmatched: 6. This chain's CDR3 is CASRVTSGIYEQYF. The CDR3, as DNA: TGTGCCAGCAGAGTGACTAGCGGAATCTACGAGCAGTACTTC.

The chain is built from TRBV6-1 and TRBJ1-2; TRBD1 is a possible D gene (5 bases). CDR1 is MNHNS, CDR2 SASEGT, per germline. V lost 7 bases, J lost 6 bases, and 15 bases lay in between. The CDR3 contains 13 residues. DNA for the CDR3: TGTGCCAGCATCACGGTACAGGTCAATGGCTACACCTTC. As protein: CASITVQVNGYTF.

The genes are TRBV5-1 and TRBJ2-3; 16 bases line up with TRBD2. CDR3 length: 18 residues. The V gene end was trimmed by 4 bases and the J gene end by 0 bases; junction bases not matched to a gene: 5. The germline V gene encodes CDR1 SGHRS and CDR2 YFSETQ. CDR3 nucleotides: TGCGCCAGCAGCGCGGGACTAGCGGGAGGGGCAAGCACAGATACGCAGTATTTT. Protein sequence: CASSAGLAGGASTDTQYF.

The chain joins TRBV7-9 to TRBJ2-7, with a weak D call TRBD1 (5 bases). V lost 5 bases and J 2 bases, leaving 10 bases between the germline ends. Germline CDR1 SEHNR, CDR2 FQNEAQ (reference sequence). The CDR3 runs 13 residues. The DNA of the CDR3 is TGTGCCAGCAGCCCGAGACAGACCTACGAGCAGTACTTC. Residues: CASSPRQTYEQYF.

CDR3 nucleotide sequence: TGTGCCAGCAGCCGCACAGGGGACGATGACACTGAAGCTTTCTTT. This codes for CASSRTGDDDTEAFF. The chain has TRBV27 and TRBJ1-1; 7 positions match TRBD1. Looked up from germline, CDR1 is MNHEY and CDR2 is SMNVEV (reference sequence). J gave up 3 bases and V 6 bases, and 10 bases lay outside the gene matches. The CDR3 spans 15 residues.

This clone appeared a few times. The V call is TRBV27, the J call TRBJ1-2; 8 positions match TRBD1. The germline gives CDR1 MNHEY, CDR2 SMNVEV (reference sequence). This CDR3 has 11 residues. After removal of 9 bases from V and 7 bases from J, the junction contained 4 bases not matched to a gene. CDR3 coding DNA: TGTGCCAGTGGACAGGGCGGTGGCTACACCTTC. It specifies CASGQGGGYTF.

The chain uses TRBV28 and TRBJ2-7; D may correspond to TRBD1 or TRBD2 (6 bases each). The CDR3 contains 15 residues. With 6 bases removed from V and 3 bases from J, the gap between germline ends came to 18 bases. CDR1 MDHEN and CDR2 SYDVKM come from the germline V gene. CDR3 bases: TGTGCCAGCAGATTAGGGGGACTGGGGCTCTACGAGCAGTACTTC. As protein: CASRLGGLGLYEQYF.

This chain connects TRBV10-2 to TRBJ2-7, with D possibly TRBD1 on 6 matching bases. Germline V gene sequence: CDR1 WSHSY, CDR2 SAAADI. CDR3 size: 14 residues. With 2 bases removed from V and 11 bases from J, the gap between germline ends came to 19 bases. The DNA for the CDR3 is TGCGCCAGCAGTGAGATCGGACAGTTGGCGAGGGAGTACTTC. Protein product: CASSEIGQLAREYF.

The genes are TRBV29-1 and TRBJ2-1, with 8 bases identical to TRBD2. The V and J ends lost 4 bases and 11 bases, in that order; junction bases with no gene match: 7. In germline, CDR1 is SQVTM, CDR2 ANQGSEA. CDR3 length equals 12 residues. The CDR3 DNA reads TGCAGCGTTGGGGACCCGGGGGGGAAGCAGTTCTTC. Its protein is CSVGDPGGKQFF.

The gene calls are TRBV28 and TRBJ1-1; D might be TRBD1 (5 bases). The CDR3 extends over 14 amino acids. Germline CDR1 MDHEN, CDR2 SYDVKM. V gave up 3 bases and J gave up 5 bases, with 13 bases separating them. CDR3 DNA sequence: TGTGCCAGCAGTTTGACTTGGGGGGGGACTGAAGCTTTCTTT. Its translation: CASSLTWGGTEAFF.

J is TRBJ2-3 and V is TRBV10-1; D perhaps matches TRBD1 (5 bases). This CDR3 has 12 amino acids. Per the germline V gene, CDR1 is WNHNN and CDR2 is SYGVQD (reference sequence). V lost 0 bases and J lost 11, with 9 bases in between. CDR3 nucleotide sequence: TGCGCCAGCAGTGAGTCGAAAAGGGGGCAGTATTTT. This codes for CASSESKRGQYF.

The chain couples TRBV29-1 to TRBJ2-2; D not certain. This CDR3 is built from 15 residues. The germline V gene has CDR1 SQVTM and CDR2 ANQGSEA. Trimming left V 3 bases short and J 1 base short, with 12 bases between. CDR3 region: CSVDLGKKNTGELFF. The CDR3, as DNA: TGCAGCGTTGATCTAGGCAAAAAGAACACCGGGGAGCTGTTTTTT.

The V and J genes are TRBV4-1 and TRBJ1-3; 9 nucleotides line up with TRBD1. Germline lookup yields CDR1 MGHRA and CDR2 YSYEKL. V trimming: 4 bases; J trimming: 2 bases; junction bases outside the gene matches: 12. This CDR3 region has 18 residues. The DNA for the CDR3 is TGCGCCAGCAGCCCCTACCGGGACAGGGTCTCGCCTGGAAACACCATATATTTT. Amino acids: CASSPYRDRVSPGNTIYF.

The rearrangement links TRBV19 to TRBJ2-3, with D possibly being TRBD1 (6 bases). This CDR3 is 14 amino acids long. Looked up from germline, CDR1 is LNHDA and CDR2 is SQIVND (reference sequence). Trimming cost V 5 bases and J 6 bases, with 15 bases left between them. The CDR3 sequence is CASSLDRPADTQYF. Here the CDR3 DNA reads TGTGCCAGTAGTTTGGACAGACCCGCGGATACGCAGTATTTT.

This chain joins TRBV27 and TRBJ2-2, with a tentative D call TRBD2 (6 bases). The germline V gene encodes CDR1 MNHEY and CDR2 SMNVEV (reference sequence). The V and J ends lost 4 bases and 5 bases respectively, with 20 bases between them. The length of the CDR3 is 17 residues. The CDR3 DNA is TGTGCCAGCAGTTCGCTTCGGGGGATAGGTGGGACCGGGGAGCTGTTTTTT. Its translation is CASSSLRGIGGTGELFF.

This chain joins TRBV28 and TRBJ2-5, with D possibly matching TRBD2 (5 bases). Trimming cost V 3 bases and J 3 bases, with 14 bases left between them. CDR3 length: 15 amino acids. CDR1 MDHEN and CDR2 SYDVKM come from the germline V gene. The CDR3 sequence: CASSLPPMREETQYF. As DNA, the CDR3 is TGTGCCAGCAGTTTGCCACCGATGAGGGAAGAGACCCAGTACTTC.

The J gene is TRBJ2-1, the V gene TRBV12-5; TRBD1 is a possible D gene (6 bases). The CDR3 length is 14 residues. Germline loops: CDR1 LGHNT, CDR2 FRNRAP. V was shortened by 6 bases and J by 14 bases, with 23 bases between the two germline ends. The CDR3 region is CASGPGTLSGLEFF. DNA of the CDR3: TGTGCTAGTGGCCCGGGGACATTGTCAGGGCTAGAGTTCTTC.

This chain uses TRBV5-4 with TRBJ2-7; D is ambiguous. CDR3 size: 13 residues. Trimming cost V 1 base and J 1 base, with 6 bases left between them. CDR1 is SGHNT and CDR2 is YYREEE in the germline V gene (reference sequence). Written as DNA, the CDR3 is TGTGCCAGCAGCTTGACAGAGTCCTACGAGCAGTACTTC. Protein sequence: CASSLTESYEQYF.

V and J are TRBV7-3 and TRBJ2-3; weak D call: TRBD2 (6 bases). The CDR3 extends over 17 amino acids. The V gene lost 3 bases and the J gene lost 5 bases, with 21 bases spanning the gap. Germline CDR1 and CDR2: SGHTA and FQGTGA. CDR3 DNA sequence: TGTGCCAGCAGCTTTTGGTCCGGGACTGCGGCACAAGATACGCAGTATTTT. It encodes CASSFWSGTAAQDTQYF.

This chain uses TRBV11-2 with TRBJ2-7, with 7 bases lining up with TRBD2. V shed 3 bases, J shed 1 base, and the junction held 12 bases outside the gene matches. Per the germline V gene, CDR1 is SGHAT and CDR2 is FQNNGV. The CDR3 extends over 17 amino acids. This chain's CDR3 is CASSFFALRGGSYEQYF. The CDR3 nucleotides read TGTGCCAGCAGCTTCTTCGCCCTCCGGGGAGGGTCCTACGAGCAGTACTTC.

The V gene is TRBV13, the J gene TRBJ1-4; D perhaps matches TRBD1 (6 bases). The CDR3 runs to 13 residues. Between the trimmed V and J ends, which lost 5 bases and 8 bases, there was a span of 12 bases. The germline CDR1 and CDR2 sequences are PRHDT and FYEKMQ (reference sequence). DNA for the CDR3: TGTGCCAGCAGCAGTGGGGGCCTGGAAAAACTGTTTTTT. This sequence encodes CASSSGGLEKLFF. The whole variable domain, filled in from reference TRBV13 and TRBJ1-4, reads AAGVIQSPRHLIKEKRETATLKCYPIPRHDTVYWYQQGPGQDPQFLISFYEKMQSDKGSIPDRFSAQQFSDYHSELNMSSLELGDSALYFCASSSGGLEKLFFGSGTQLSVL.

The genes are TRBV5-1 and TRBJ2-7; maybe TRBD2 (5 bases). This CDR3 region has 13 residues. Germline CDR1 reads SGHRS; CDR2 reads YFSETQ. Trimming cost V 3 bases and J 3 bases, with 10 bases left between them. Written as DNA, the CDR3 is TGCGCCAGCAGCTGGGGAGTTCTCTACGAGCAGTACTTC. Residues: CASSWGVLYEQYF. The variable domain in full, completed from reference TRBV5-1 and TRBJ2-7, reads KAGVTQTPRYLIKTRGQQVTLSCSPISGHRSVSWYQQTPGQGLQFLFEYFSETQRNKGNFPGRFSGRQFSNSRSEMNVSTLELGDSALYLCASSWGVLYEQYFGPGTRLTVT.